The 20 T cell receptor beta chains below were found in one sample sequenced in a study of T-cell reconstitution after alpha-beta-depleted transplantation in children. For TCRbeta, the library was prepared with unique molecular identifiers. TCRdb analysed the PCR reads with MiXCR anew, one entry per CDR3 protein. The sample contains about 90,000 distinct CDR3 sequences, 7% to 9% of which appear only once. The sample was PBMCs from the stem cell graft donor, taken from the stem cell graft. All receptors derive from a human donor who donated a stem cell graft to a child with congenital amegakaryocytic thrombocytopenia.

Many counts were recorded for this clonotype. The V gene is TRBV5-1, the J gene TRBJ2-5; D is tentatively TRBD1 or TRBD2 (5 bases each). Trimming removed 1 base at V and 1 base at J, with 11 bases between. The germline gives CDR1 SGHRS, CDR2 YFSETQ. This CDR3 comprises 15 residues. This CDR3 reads CASSLIRDAQETQYF. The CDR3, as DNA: TGCGCCAGCAGCTTGATTAGGGACGCCCAAGAGACCCAGTACTTC.

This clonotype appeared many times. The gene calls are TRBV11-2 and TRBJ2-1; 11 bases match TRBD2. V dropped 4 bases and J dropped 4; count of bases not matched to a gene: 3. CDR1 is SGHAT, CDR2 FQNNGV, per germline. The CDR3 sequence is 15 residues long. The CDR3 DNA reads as TGTGCCAGCAGCTCACTAGCGGGGGCTTACAATGAGCAGTTCTTC. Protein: CASSSLAGAYNEQFF.

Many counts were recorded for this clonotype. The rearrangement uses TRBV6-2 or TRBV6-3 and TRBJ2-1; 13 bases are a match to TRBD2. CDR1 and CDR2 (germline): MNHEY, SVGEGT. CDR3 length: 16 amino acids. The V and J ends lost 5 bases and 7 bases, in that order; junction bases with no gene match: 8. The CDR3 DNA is TGTGCCAGCAGTACCCGCTCGGGACTAGCGGGGAATGAGCAGTTCTTC. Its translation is CASSTRSGLAGNEQFF.

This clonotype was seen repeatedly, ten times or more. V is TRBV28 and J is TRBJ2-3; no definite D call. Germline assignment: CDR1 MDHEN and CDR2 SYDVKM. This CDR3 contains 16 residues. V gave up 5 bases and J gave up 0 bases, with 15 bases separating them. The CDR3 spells CASSHTSGVSTDTQYF. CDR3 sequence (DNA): TGTGCCAGCAGTCACACGAGTGGGGTCAGCACAGATACGCAGTATTTT.

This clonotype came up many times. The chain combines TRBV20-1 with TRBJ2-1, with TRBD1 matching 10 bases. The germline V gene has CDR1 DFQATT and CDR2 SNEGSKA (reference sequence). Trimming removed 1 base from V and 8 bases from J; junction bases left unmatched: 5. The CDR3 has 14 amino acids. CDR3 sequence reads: CSARGDRGTDEQFF. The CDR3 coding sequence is TGCAGTGCTAGAGGGGACAGGGGTACCGATGAGCAGTTCTTC.

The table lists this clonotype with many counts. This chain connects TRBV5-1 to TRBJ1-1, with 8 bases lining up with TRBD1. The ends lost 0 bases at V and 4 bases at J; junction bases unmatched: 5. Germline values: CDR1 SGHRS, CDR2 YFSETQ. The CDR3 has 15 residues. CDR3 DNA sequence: TGCGCCAGCAGCTTGGTATCAGGGGGCGGCACTGAAGCTTTCTTT. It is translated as CASSLVSGGGTEAFF. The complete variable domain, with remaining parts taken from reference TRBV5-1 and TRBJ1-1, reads KAGVTQTPRYLIKTRGQQVTLSCSPISGHRSVSWYQQTPGQGLQFLFEYFSETQRNKGNFPGRFSGRQFSNSRSEMNVSTLELGDSALYLCASSLVSGGGTEAFFGQGTRLTVV.

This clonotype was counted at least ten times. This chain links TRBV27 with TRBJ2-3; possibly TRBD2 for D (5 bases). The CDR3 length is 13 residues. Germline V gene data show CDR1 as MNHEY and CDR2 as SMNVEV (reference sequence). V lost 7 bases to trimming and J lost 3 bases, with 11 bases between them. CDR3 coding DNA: TGTGCCAGCACTTATCGAGGGACAGATACGCAGTATTTT. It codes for CASTYRGTDTQYF.

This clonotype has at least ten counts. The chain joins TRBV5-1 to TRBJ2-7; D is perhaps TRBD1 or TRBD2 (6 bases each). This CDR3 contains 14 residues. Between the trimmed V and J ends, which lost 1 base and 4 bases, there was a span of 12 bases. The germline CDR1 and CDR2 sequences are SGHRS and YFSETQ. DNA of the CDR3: TGCGCCAGCAGCTTGAGGGGGGACCCTTACGAGCAGTACTTC. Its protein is CASSLRGDPYEQYF.

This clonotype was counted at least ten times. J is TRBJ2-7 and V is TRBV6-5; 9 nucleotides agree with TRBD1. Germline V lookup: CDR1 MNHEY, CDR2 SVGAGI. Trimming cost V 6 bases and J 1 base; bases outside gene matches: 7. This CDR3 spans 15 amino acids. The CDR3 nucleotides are TGTGCCAGCAGATCACAGGGGGCGAAATCCTACGAGCAGTACTTC. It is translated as CASRSQGAKSYEQYF.

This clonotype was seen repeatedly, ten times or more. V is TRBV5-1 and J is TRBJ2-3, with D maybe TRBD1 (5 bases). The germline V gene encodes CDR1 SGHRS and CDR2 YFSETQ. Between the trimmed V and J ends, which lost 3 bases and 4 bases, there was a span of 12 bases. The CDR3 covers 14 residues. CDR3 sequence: CASSSNEGADTQYF. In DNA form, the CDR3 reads TGCGCCAGCAGCTCCAACGAAGGGGCAGATACGCAGTATTTT.

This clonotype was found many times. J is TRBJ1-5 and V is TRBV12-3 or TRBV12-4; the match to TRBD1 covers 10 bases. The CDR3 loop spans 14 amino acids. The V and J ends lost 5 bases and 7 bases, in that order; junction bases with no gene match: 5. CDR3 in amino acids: CASSDRTGGQPQHF. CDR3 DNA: TGTGCCAGCAGTGACAGGACAGGGGGGCAGCCCCAGCATTTT.

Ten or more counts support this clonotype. The CDR3 is CASSARGTGAYNEQFF. CDR3 sequence (DNA): TGCGCCAGCTCCGCCCGTGGAACAGGAGCCTACAATGAGCAGTTCTTC. The V and J genes are TRBV5-1 and TRBJ2-1; D possibly corresponds to TRBD1 (5 bases). Germline CDR1 and CDR2: SGHRS and YFSETQ. CDR3 length: 16 residues. Trimming removed 7 bases from V and 2 bases from J, with 19 bases in between.

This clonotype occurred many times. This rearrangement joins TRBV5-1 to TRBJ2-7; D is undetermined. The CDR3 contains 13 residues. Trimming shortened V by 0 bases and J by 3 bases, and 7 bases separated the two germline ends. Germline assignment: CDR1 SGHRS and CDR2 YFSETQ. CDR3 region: CASSLGGDYEQYF. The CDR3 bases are TGCGCCAGCAGCTTGGGAGGCGACTACGAGCAGTACTTC.

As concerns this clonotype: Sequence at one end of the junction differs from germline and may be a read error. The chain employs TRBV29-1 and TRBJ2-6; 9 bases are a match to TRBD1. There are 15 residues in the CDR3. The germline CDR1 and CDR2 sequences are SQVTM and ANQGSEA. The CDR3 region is CTVGTGRSGANVLTF. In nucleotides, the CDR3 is TGCACCGTTGGGACAGGGAGGTCTGGGGCCAACGTCCTGACTTTC.

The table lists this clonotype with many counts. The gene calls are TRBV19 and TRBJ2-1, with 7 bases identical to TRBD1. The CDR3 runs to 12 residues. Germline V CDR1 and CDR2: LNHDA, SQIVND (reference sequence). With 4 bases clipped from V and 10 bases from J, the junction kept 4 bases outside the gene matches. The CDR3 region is CASSTTGEEQFF. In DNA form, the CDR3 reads TGTGCCAGTAGTACCACAGGGGAAGAGCAGTTCTTC.

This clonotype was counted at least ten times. Here the CDR3 reads CASSLYGNTIYF. As DNA, the CDR3 is TGTGCCAGCAGTTTATACGGAAACACCATATATTTT. V and J are TRBV12-3 or TRBV12-4 and TRBJ1-3, with D unresolved. Between the trimmed V and J ends, which lost 2 bases and 4 bases, there was a span of 3 bases. The CDR3 has 12 amino acids.

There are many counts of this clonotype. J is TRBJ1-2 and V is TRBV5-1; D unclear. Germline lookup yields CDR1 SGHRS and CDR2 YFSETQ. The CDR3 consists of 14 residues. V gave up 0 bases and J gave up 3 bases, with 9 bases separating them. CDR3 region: CASSLEDGDYGYTF. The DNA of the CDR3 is TGCGCCAGCAGCTTGGAGGACGGCGACTATGGCTACACCTTC.

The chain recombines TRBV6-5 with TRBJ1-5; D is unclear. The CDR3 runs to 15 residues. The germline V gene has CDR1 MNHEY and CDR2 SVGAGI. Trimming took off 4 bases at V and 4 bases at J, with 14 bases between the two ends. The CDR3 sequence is CASSLSAGSNQPQHF. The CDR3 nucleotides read TGTGCCAGCAGTTTATCCGCGGGGTCTAATCAGCCCCAGCATTTT.

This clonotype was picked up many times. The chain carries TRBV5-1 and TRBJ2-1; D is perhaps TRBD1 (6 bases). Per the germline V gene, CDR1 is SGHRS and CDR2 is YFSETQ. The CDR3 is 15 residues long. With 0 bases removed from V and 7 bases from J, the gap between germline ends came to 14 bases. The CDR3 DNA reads TGCGCCAGCAGCTTGGGCAGGGGCGATCCAAATGAGCAGTTCTTC. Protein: CASSLGRGDPNEQFF.

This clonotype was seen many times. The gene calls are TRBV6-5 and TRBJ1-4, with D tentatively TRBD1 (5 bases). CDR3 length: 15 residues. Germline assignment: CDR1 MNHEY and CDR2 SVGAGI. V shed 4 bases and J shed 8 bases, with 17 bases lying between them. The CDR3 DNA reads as TGTGCCAGCAGTTTCTCCCGGGGCCTGGGGGAAAAACTGTTTTTT. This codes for CASSFSRGLGEKLFF.